This T cell receptor (beta chain) was captured by sequencing in a study of T cell responses to AZD1222 COVID-19 vaccine. This CDR3 region has 18 residues. Measured with immunoSEQ multiplex PCR; TCRdb has only the in-frame clones, and not every one. Among over 150,000 clones listed, approximately 90% were seen once. This chain joins TRBV21-1 and TRBJ2-1; the table's D call TRBD2 went unverified against the DNA. TRBV21-1 counts as a pseudogene. The specimen comprised peripheral blood, sampled 28 days after the second AZD1222 dose. The origin of this receptor is an adult who received the AZD1222 COVID-19 vaccine. The DNA of the CDR3 is TGTGCCAGCAGCAAAAAGATTCGGGAGGGGTCATCCTACAATGAGCAGTTCTTC. The encoded protein is CASSKKIREGSSYNEQFF.